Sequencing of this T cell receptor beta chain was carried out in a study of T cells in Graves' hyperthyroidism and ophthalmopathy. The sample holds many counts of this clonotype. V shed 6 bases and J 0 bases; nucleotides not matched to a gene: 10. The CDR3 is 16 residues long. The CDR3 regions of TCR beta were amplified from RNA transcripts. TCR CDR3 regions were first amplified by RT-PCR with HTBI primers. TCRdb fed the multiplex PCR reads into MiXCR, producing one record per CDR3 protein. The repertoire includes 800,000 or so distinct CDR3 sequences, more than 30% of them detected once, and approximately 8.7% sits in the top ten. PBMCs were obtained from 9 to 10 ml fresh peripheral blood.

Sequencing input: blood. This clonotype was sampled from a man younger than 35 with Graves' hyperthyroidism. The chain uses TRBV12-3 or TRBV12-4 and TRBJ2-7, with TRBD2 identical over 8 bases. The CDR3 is CASSTAGGLSSYEQYF. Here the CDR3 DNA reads TGTGCCAGCAGCACTGCGGGAGGCTTAAGCTCCTACGAGCAGTACTTC.